This record covers a single T cell receptor beta chain. The antigen is undetermined. The data stem from a study of cytomegalovirus exposure and HLA in healthy donors. General observations from the study: Excluded were some V segments that proved indistinguishable, including TRBV6-2 and TRBV6-3. Reports described diagnosis of cytomegalovirus status by the classifier as highly specific and sensitive. Donors were assumed by presence/absence analyses to have roughly uniform sequencing depth.

Primers for the PCR totalled 60 Vbeta and 13 Jbeta. This table comes from immunoSEQ multiplex PCR, and its TCRdb copy is limited to in-frame clones, with some not included. The profile shows about 160,000 clones, approximately 79% of them singletons. V was trimmed by 4 bases and J by 1 base, leaving 9 bases between them. Looked up from germline, CDR1 is SQVTM and CDR2 is ANQGSEA. The CDR3 has 13 residues. The specimen sequenced was PBMCs. The sequence was collected from a man aged 55 to 70 in good health and CMV-seronegative. The chain combines TRBV29-1 with TRBJ2-3; possibly TRBD1 for D (6 bases). The CDR3 DNA reads TGCAGCGTTGGGGGGCTTGGCACAGATACGCAGTATTTT. It translates to CSVGGLGTDTQYF.